This T cell receptor beta chain originates from a study of lymphopenia after photon versus proton radiotherapy. Study-level points and caveats: Survival link was tested only in deceased patients; proton benefit remains a possibility.

The ends lost 0 bases at V and 4 bases at J; junction bases unmatched: 6. The CDR3 is 16 amino acids. The germline V gene encodes CDR1 SGHKS and CDR2 YYEKEE (reference sequence). The repertoire was sequenced with immunoSEQ multiplex PCR; TCRdb's copy has only in-frame clones and lacks some. Counted here are 53,000 or so clones, about 83% occurring once; the ten biggest clones make up roughly 27%. This clone has just a few counts. The antigen is unknown. V and J are TRBV5-5 and TRBJ2-3; 9 bases line up with TRBD2. The receptor's source is a man aged 50-59 years with gastric cancer. The sample in question was peripheral blood, obtained from a patient treated with photon-based radiotherapy. As DNA, the CDR3 is TGTGCCAGCAGCTTGGAACTAGCGGGTTGGGCAGATACGCAGTATTTT. It codes for CASSLELAGWADTQYF.